Presented here are 11 T cell receptor beta chains from one specimen sequenced in a study of cytomegalovirus exposure and HLA in healthy donors. Primers for the PCR totalled 60 Vbeta and 13 Jbeta. Assay: immunoSEQ multiplex PCR; the TCRdb copy retains only in-frame clones and omits some. Of about 190,000 clones in the sample, approximately 78% are singletons; the top ten hold about 2.4%. The sample consisted of PBMCs. The receptors originated from a male donor in good health and CMV-seronegative.

The chain is built from TRBV10-3 and TRBJ1-3; D unclear. The CDR3 totals 19 residues. V shed 0 bases and J shed 0 bases, with 18 bases lying between them. Germline V lookup: CDR1 ENHRY, CDR2 SYGVKD. CDR3 bases: TGTGCCATCAGTGAGTCAGGTTTGGGAGGAACCAGCTCTGGAAACACCATATATTTT. This translates into CAISESGLGGTSSGNTIYF.

This clone was observed a single time. The gene calls are TRBV4-1 and TRBJ1-4; TRBD1 aligns across 9 bases. Trimming removed 4 bases from V and 2 bases from J; junction bases left unmatched: 11. This CDR3 region has 18 residues. CDR1 is MGHRA, CDR2 YSYEKL, per germline. CDR3 loop: CASSPNGQGMETNEKLFF. CDR3 coding DNA: TGCGCCAGCAGCCCCAACGGACAGGGGATGGAGACTAATGAAAAACTGTTTTTT.

The genes are TRBV2 and TRBJ2-7, with a possible D match to TRBD1 (5 bases). Trimming left V 4 bases short and J 2 bases short, with 9 bases between. This CDR3 comprises 13 residues. The germline CDR1 and CDR2 sequences are SNHLY and FYNNEI. The CDR3 loop is CASSVTGAYEQYF. The CDR3 DNA sequence: TGTGCCAGCAGTGTTACAGGTGCCTACGAGCAGTACTTC.

The DNA of the CDR3 is TGTGCCAGCAGCAGGTGGGGGGGGAGCACAGATACGCAGTATTTT. It yields the protein CASSRWGGSTDTQYF. The chain joins TRBV5-4 to TRBJ2-3; 7 bases are a match to TRBD2. From germline, CDR1 is SGHNT and CDR2 YYREEE (reference sequence). V trimming: 4 bases; J trimming: 0 bases; junction bases outside the gene matches: 5. This CDR3 region has 15 residues.

This clone was seen a handful of times. This chain connects TRBV7-9 to TRBJ2-7; 7 bases match TRBD2. CDR1 and CDR2 from the germline V gene are SEHNR and FQNEAQ (reference sequence). The CDR3 length is 14 residues. V lost 5 bases and J lost 0; bases outside the gene matches: 4. The DNA for the CDR3 is TGTGCCAGCAGCCCTGGGGGGGGCTCCTACGAGCAGTACTTC. This codes for CASSPGGGSYEQYF. The whole variable domain, remainder taken from reference TRBV7-9 and TRBJ2-7, is DTGVSQNPRHKITKRGQNVTFRCDPISEHNRLYWYRQTLGQGPEFLTYFQNEAQLEKSRLLSDRFSAERPKGSFSTLEIQRTEQGDSAMYLCASSPGGGSYEQYFGPGTRLTVT.

This chain links TRBV4-3 with TRBJ2-3, with TRBD2 matching 9 bases. The V gene's germline CDR1 is LGHNA and CDR2 YSLEER. The CDR3 totals 19 residues. The junction had 16 bases not matched to a gene; V was cut back by 4 bases and J by 2 bases. This chain's CDR3 is CASSPNGKRGATFTDTQYF. CDR3 sequence (DNA): TGCGCCAGCAGCCCAAACGGAAAGCGGGGGGCCACATTCACAGATACGCAGTATTTT.

The rearrangement links TRBV14 to TRBJ1-2; 8 nucleotides align to TRBD1. Germline-derived CDR1 and CDR2 are SGHDN and FVKESK. V lost 6 bases and J lost 4; bases outside the gene matches: 4. CDR3 size: 13 residues. The CDR3, as DNA: TGTGCCAGCAGTGGGACAGGCTTCTATGGCTACACCTTC. Protein: CASSGTGFYGYTF.

The chain employs TRBV25-1 and TRBJ1-2; 7 bases map to TRBD1. Germline loops: CDR1 MGHDK, CDR2 SYGVNS. J lost 0 bases, V lost 4 bases, and 5 bases had no gene match. This CDR3 spans 15 amino acids. The DNA for the CDR3 is TGTGCCAGCAGTGCTTCGACAGGGACTAACTATGGCTACACCTTC. It encodes CASSASTGTNYGYTF.

CDR3 residues: CASSARTAAYNEQFF. CDR3 in DNA: TGTGCCAGCAGTGCTAGAACCGCGGCTTACAATGAGCAGTTCTTC. The rearrangement joins TRBV6-1 to TRBJ2-1; D is unresolved. CDR3 length equals 15 residues. The germline V gene has CDR1 MNHNS and CDR2 SASEGT. Trimming took off 4 bases at V and 4 bases at J, with 14 bases between the two ends.

V gene TRBV9 combines with J gene TRBJ1-1, with 7 bases aligning to TRBD1. CDR3 length: 16 residues. The V gene end was trimmed by 4 bases and the J gene end by 3 bases; junction bases not matched to a gene: 12. Germline V gene sequence: CDR1 SGDLS, CDR2 YYNGEE. CDR3: CASSRGGQAPYTEAFF. The CDR3 coding sequence is TGTGCCAGCAGCCGGGGAGGACAGGCCCCGTACACTGAAGCTTTCTTT.

The chain couples TRBV27 to TRBJ1-6, with D hard to call. The V and J ends lost 7 bases and 6 bases respectively, with 19 bases between them. Germline CDR1 MNHEY, CDR2 SMNVEV (reference sequence). The CDR3 runs to 16 residues. CDR3 sequence (DNA): TGTGCCAGCAAGTCATATGGTTACGATAGTAATTCACCCCTCCACTTT. Translated: CASKSYGYDSNSPLHF.